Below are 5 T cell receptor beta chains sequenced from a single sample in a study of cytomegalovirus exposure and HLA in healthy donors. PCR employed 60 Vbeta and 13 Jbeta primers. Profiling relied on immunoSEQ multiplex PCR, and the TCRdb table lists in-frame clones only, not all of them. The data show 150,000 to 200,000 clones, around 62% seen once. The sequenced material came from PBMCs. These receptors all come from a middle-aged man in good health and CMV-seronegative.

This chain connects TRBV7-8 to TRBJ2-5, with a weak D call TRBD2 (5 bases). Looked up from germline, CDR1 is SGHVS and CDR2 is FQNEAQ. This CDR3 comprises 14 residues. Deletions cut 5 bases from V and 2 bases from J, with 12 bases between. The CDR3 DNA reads TGTGCCAGCAGCCCCGGGATAGCGCAAGAGACCCAGTACTTC. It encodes CASSPGIAQETQYF.

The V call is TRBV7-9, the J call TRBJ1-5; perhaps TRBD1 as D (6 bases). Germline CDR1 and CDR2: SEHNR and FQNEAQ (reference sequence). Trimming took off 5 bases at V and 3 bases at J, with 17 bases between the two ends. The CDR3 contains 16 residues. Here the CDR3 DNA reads TGTGCCAGCAGCCCCGGGGCAGGGGCCTACAATCAGCCCCAGCATTTT. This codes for CASSPGAGAYNQPQHF.

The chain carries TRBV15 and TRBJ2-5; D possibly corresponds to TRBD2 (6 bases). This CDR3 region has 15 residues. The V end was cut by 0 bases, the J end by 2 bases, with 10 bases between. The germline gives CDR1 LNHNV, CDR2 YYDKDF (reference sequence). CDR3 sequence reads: CATSRDWGDQETQYF. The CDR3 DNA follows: TGTGCCACCAGCAGAGATTGGGGGGATCAAGAGACCCAGTACTTC. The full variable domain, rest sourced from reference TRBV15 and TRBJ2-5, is DAMVIQNPRYQVTQFGKPVTLSCSQTLNHNVMYWYQQKSSQAPKLLFHYYDKDFNNEADTPDNFQSRRPNTSFCFLDIRSPGLGDTAMYLCATSRDWGDQETQYFGPGTRLLVL.

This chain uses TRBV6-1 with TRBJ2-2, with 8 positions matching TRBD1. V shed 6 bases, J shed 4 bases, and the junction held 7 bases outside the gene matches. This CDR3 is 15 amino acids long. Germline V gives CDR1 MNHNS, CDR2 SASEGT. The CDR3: CASRYGTGGTGELFF. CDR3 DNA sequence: TGTGCCAGCAGGTACGGGACAGGAGGCACCGGGGAGCTGTTTTTT.

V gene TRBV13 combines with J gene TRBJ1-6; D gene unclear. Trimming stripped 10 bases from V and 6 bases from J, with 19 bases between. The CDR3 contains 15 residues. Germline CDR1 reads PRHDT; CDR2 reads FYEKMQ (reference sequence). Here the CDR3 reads CATLNPVAGNSPLHF. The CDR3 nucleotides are TGTGCCACCTTAAATCCCGTGGCGGGTAATTCACCCCTCCACTTT.